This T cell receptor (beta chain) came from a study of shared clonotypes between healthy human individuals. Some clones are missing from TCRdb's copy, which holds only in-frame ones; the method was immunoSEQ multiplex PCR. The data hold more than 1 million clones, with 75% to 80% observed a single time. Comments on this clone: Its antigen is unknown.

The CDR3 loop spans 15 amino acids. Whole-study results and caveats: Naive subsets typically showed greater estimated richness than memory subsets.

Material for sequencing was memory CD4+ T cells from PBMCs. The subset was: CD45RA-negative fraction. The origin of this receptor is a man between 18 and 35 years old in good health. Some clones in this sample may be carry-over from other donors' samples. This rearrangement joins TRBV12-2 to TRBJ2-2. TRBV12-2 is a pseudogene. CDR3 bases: TGTGCAAGTCGCTTCCGATCACCGTCCACCGGGGAGCTGTTTTTT. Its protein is CASRFRSPSTGELFF.